The present entry profiles one TCR beta chain with its context. This clonotype occurred a few times. Its antigen is currently not known. No much larger clone exists at a distance of one base, and base qualities are not known. Rearranged TRB sequences spanning V, D and J segments were amplified in a multiplex touch-down PCR with a mixed TRB-A/B primer pool. Two consecutive PCR reactions with Phusion HS II polymerase added Illumina adapters and sample indices to the amplicons. After gel purification with the NucleoSpin Gel and PCR Clean-up kit, the amplicons were checked using Qubit and an Agilent 2100 Bioanalyzer. Libraries were sequenced on an Illumina MiSeq using 600-cycle, single-indexed, paired-end runs. Regarding the original processing steps: MiXCR versions 2.12 and 3.0.5 were used to process TRB sequences. A clone was defined as each unique CDR3 nucleotide sequence, and only productive sequences supported by at least two reads were kept. The repertoire metrics were Shannon diversity, evenness, clonality (calculated as one minus evenness), and diversity profiles parameterized by alpha from 0 to 5. Generation probabilities of clones in paired pre- and post-chemotherapy samples were computed with the IGoR algorithm. TCRdb reanalyzed the raw reads on its own, using fastp at Q25 for trimming and MiXCR for clone calling, and kept in-frame beta chains. Each record represents a unique CDR3 protein, reported with the most common genes and DNA among its rows. The V and J calls, along with clone size, are taken from TCRdb and not from the paper's own processing. The table for this sample lists roughly 8,600 distinct CDR3 sequences; roughly 25% of them were counted only once. The top ten clones comprise around 2.8% of the sample.

Instead of sorted cells or RNA, genomic DNA extracted from peripheral blood served as the source for amplifying TCR beta rearrangements. This sample was taken from a study of T cell repertoires in aging, cancer and after chemotherapy (dated by TCRdb to about 2019). At the level of the whole study: Six donor age groups were covered, ranging from 30 or younger up to 70 or older, and each group contained at least three individuals. A cohort of roughly 220 cancer patients (approximately 91 with hematological and around 130 with solid cancers) was assembled, and 100 or so healthy donors were included as a reference group. To examine immunoaging and T cell reconstitution after chemotherapy, the study profiled TCR beta repertoires in peripheral blood from healthy donors and cancer patients. In total, the full dataset held about 9 million TCR reads. In the hematological group, the paired samples taken before and after chemotherapy came from chronic lymphocytic leukemia patients who were treated with regimens based on fludarabine or bendamustine.

The CDR3 covers 11 residues, taking in both the cysteine and the phenylalanine. Only CDR3 DNA remains: 33 bases, in frame from the first base. The germline V gene specifies LGHNA as CDR1 and YSLEER as CDR2. V is shortened by 5 bases, J by 8 bases, and the region joining them spans 9 bases. Results and caveats for the whole study, not just this receptor: In both cancer cohorts, the median generation probability rose over the chemotherapy interval, which suggests that the repertoire was reconstituted through rebound thymic output. It was noted by the authors that conclusions about immunological memory after chemotherapy cannot be drawn from the repertoire data. Compared with age-matched healthy donors, untreated patients with either hematological or solid cancers had significantly lower TCR diversity in the blood along with higher clonality. Lymphoid organ infiltration was present in the hematological cancer patients, and this infiltration may itself impair thymic emigration or the expansion of peripheral T cells. In healthy donors, the drop in TCR diversity with age came mainly from a loss of richness, whereas in cancer patients a loss of evenness also played a part.

The receptor's source is a human donor with a blood cancer. Sequenced input: blood. The chain links TRBV4-3 with TRBJ1-2, with no reliable assignment of the D segment. The CDR3 is CASSKGGGYTF. The nucleotide sequence reads as follows: TGCGCCAGCAGCAAGGGCGGGGGCTACACCTTC.